The clone carrying this T cell receptor (beta chain) was observed many times. The sample originates from a study of T-cell reconstitution after alpha-beta-depleted transplantation in children. Unique molecular identifiers were used in preparing the TCRbeta library. TCRdb reprocessed the PCR reads with MiXCR, giving one entry per CDR3 protein. The repertoire holds approximately 640,000 distinct CDR3 sequences, 16% seen once, with over 0.95% in the top ten. The receptor comes from a human donor who donated a stem cell graft to a child with acute myeloid leukemia. Sequencing used PBMCs from the stem cell graft donor, obtained from the stem cell graft.

CDR3 DNA: TGTGCCAGCAGTTACACGACCCGAGGGACTGAAGCTTTCTTT. It yields the protein CASSYTTRGTEAFF. The genes are TRBV6-5 and TRBJ1-1, with D hard to call. V lost 2 bases and J 5 bases, leaving 12 bases between the germline ends. The CDR3 is made up of 14 amino acids. From germline, CDR1 is MNHEY and CDR2 SVGAGI.